The clone carrying this T cell receptor (beta chain) showed up just once. The sample belongs to a study of PD-L1 blockade in urothelial cancer. Across the whole study: In terms of prior chemotherapy, patients had received 0 to 3 regimens.

CDR3 length: 16 amino acids. V dropped 8 bases and J dropped 0 bases, with 17 bases sitting between them. Per germline, CDR1 SNHLY and CDR2 FYNNEI. The protocol was immunoSEQ multiplex PCR, while the TCRdb copy is restricted to in-frame clones and leaves out a portion. The data contain 50,000 or so clones, roughly four fifths of them singletons. The receptor's source is a man aged 65-85 years with urothelial cancer. The input for sequencing was PBMCs, taken around atezolizumab (anti-PD-L1) treatment. The chain combines TRBV2 with TRBJ1-3; D ambiguous. The CDR3 sequence is CASRSSYASSGNTIYF. The CDR3, as DNA: TGTGCCAGCCGGAGTTCCTATGCCAGCTCTGGAAACACCATATATTTT.